This TCR beta chain was documented in a study of blood T cell repertoires in COVID-19 (dated by TCRdb to 2019 to 2021). About the investigation overall: Collaborator samples came from the United States, Italy and Spain and covered acute and convalescent phases of COVID-19. The prospective study material was composed of cDNA or gDNA derived from T cells, B-cell-depleted T cells, or PBMCs. The sample metadata nearly always contained a de-identified subject ID, COVID-19 status, age in years and sex. The samples were drawn from two sources: the first 160 participants of the ongoing ImmuneRACE study, and 1,254 subjects contributed by 6 global collaborators. The repertoires were made available in a free public database intended to serve as a resource for research on the immune response to SARS-CoV-2. Subjects who had been exposed to COVID-19, were actively infected with it, or had recovered from it provided the deeply sampled blood TCRbeta repertoires that made up the dataset. HLA class I and class II types, where available, came from metadata supplied by the sample provider rather than from assay-based typing. The paper's findings and limits, for the study overall: How much clinical and demographic metadata was included differed by source and by participant, and the metadata was provided uncurated.

TCRbeta CDR3 regions were amplified from genomic DNA by means of the immunoSEQ Assay, a bias-controlled multiplex PCR. The published analysis was carried out like this. The number of nucleated cells in each sample was estimated from the amplification of reference gene primers within the assay. To quantify the absolute abundance of each unique TCRbeta CDR3 rearrangement, sequence reads were collapsed and filtered. Productive Simpson clonality was computed per sample as the square root of Simpson's diversity index over productive rearrangements. The immuneACCESS repertoire file appears here via TCRdb, limited to in-frame rearrangements. These files lack a portion of the clones; in checked studies, under half of the deficit traces to unresolved V genes, and the cause of the others is not known. V and J calls and clone size are as listed in that table; D and trimming were resolved from the DNA. This sample comprises 150,000 to 200,000 clones, about 75% of them detected only once. The ten largest clones capture less than 30% of the sample.

The collaborating institutions used their own protocols to collect whole blood in K2EDTA tubes. For TCRbeta analysis, collaborators shipped samples in one of three forms: frozen whole blood, isolated PBMCs, or DNA extracted from either of those sample types. The V and J ends are trimmed by 1 base and 3 bases, leaving 10 bases between them. CDR1 and CDR2, looked up from the germline V gene, are SGHTA and FQGNSA. The CDR3, cysteine through phenylalanine, is 15 amino acids long. Only the CDR3 portion is preserved as DNA: 45 bases, with reading frame beginning at the first base. With respect to this clone: Its antigen is not yet known. No qualities accompany the bases; no much larger clone lies one base away.

This clonotype was obtained from a woman between 70 and 85 years old with acute or convalescent COVID-19. Sequencing was performed on peripheral blood. The sequence joins TRBV7-2 to TRBJ1-5; the D segment could be TRBD1, given 6 matching bases. The CDR3 sequence is CASSLERGNNQPQHF. The nucleotide sequence is given as TGTGCCAGCAGCTTAGAGAGGGGGAACAATCAGCCCCAGCATTTT.